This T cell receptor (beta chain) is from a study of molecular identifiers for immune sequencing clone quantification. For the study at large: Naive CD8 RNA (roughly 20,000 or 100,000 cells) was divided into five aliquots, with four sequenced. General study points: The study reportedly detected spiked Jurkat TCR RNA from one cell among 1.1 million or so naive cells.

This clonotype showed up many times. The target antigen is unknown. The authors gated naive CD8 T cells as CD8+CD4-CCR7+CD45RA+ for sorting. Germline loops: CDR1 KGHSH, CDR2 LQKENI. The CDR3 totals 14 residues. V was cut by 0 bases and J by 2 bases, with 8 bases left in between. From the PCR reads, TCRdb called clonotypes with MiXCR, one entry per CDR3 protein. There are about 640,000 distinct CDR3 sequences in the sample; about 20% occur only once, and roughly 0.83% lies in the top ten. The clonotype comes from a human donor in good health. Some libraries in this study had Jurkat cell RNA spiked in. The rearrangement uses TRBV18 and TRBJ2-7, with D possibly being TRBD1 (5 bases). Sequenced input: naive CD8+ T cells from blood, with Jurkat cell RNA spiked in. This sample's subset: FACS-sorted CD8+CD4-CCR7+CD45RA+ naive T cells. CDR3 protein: CASSPPGQTYEQYF. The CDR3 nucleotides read TGTGCCAGCTCACCACCGGGGCAAACCTACGAGCAGTACTTC.